The clone carrying this T cell receptor (beta chain) has just a few counts. The data were taken from a study of T-cell memory formation after mild COVID-19. Study at large: Clusters were largely donor specific.

This CDR3 is built from 13 residues. Trimming cost V 11 bases and J 4 bases, with 14 bases left between them. The germline V gene encodes CDR1 MNHNS and CDR2 SASEGT. MiXCR, applied by TCRdb to the 5' RACE reads, yields one record per CDR3 protein. This sample has about 110,000 distinct CDR3 sequences; 15% to 20% occur once, and the top ten carry less than 6%. The clonotype was recovered from a young man who had mild COVID-19 (a few samples of this study predate the infection). Cell type and time point are not known. The chain is built from TRBV6-1 and TRBJ2-2; TRBD2 is a possible D gene (6 bases). Sequencing used PBMCs or a T cell subset sorted from them (not recorded which). The CDR3 DNA sequence: TGTGCCGAACGGACGGGAGCCACCGGGGAGCTGTTTTTT. As protein: CAERTGATGELFF.